A single TCR beta chain is shown here with its context. This entry belongs to a study of CD8+ T cells in alopecia areata. cDNA prepared by RNA extraction and subsequent reverse transcription served as the template for sequencing. Assay: immunoSEQ multiplex PCR; the TCRdb copy retains only in-frame clones and omits some. The table shows 180,000 or so clones, with roughly 70% occurring only once. This receptor was taken from a human donor with alopecia areata. Source: CD8+ T cells sorted from blood, taken at week 0.

The CDR3 nucleotides read TGTGCCAGCAGCTCCCAGGACAGGGGAGAAGAGACCCAGTACTTC. Translation: CASSSQDRGEETQYF. The J gene is TRBJ2-5, the V gene TRBV7-9; 9 bases are a match to TRBD1. The trim removed 4 bases at V and 3 bases at J, leaving 6 bases unmatched. Per the germline V gene, CDR1 is SEHNR and CDR2 is FQNEAQ (reference sequence). This CDR3 is built from 15 residues.